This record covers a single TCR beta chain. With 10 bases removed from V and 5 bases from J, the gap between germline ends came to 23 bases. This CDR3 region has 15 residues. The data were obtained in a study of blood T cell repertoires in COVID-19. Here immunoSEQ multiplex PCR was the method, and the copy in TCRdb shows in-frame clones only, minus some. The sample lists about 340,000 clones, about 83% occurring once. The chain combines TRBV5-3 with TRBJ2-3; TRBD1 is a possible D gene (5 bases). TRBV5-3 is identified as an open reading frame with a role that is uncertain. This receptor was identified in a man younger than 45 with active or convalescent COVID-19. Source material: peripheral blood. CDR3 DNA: TGTGCCCTTCCCCACGGAACCAGGGATCTAGATACGCAGTATTTT. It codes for CALPHGTRDLDTQYF.